This T cell receptor (beta chain) is drawn from a study of cytomegalovirus exposure and HLA in healthy donors. Study-level information: Earlier, roughly 180 million T cells were analyzed, and some 120 million unique TCR beta sequences were found among them.

The PCR employed 60 Vbeta primers together with 13 Jbeta primers. Using immunoSEQ multiplex PCR, the repertoire was profiled, and TCRdb retains in-frame clones only, with some absent. The table includes tens of thousands of clones, about three quarters detected once. Germline-derived CDR1 and CDR2 are SGHRS and YFSETQ. V lost 2 bases to trimming and J lost 4 bases; unmatched junction nucleotides: 1. The CDR3 sequence is 14 residues long. Study results and caveats: Serostatus for CMV was the only available immune exposure information. Many donors carried some public TCRs, although rarity characterized most TCR sequences.

In the case of this clone: Its antigen is unknown. This same CDR3 is encoded by further DNA sequences in the sample.

The source of this sequence is a man in his 60s in good health and CMV-seronegative. This chain uses TRBV5-1 with TRBJ2-2, with 8 bases matching TRBD1. Sequenced material: PBMCs. CDR3 DNA: TGCGCCAGCAGCTTCACAGGGGGCACCGGGGAGCTGTTTTTT. This gives the protein CASSFTGGTGELFF.